This T cell receptor beta chain derives from a study of cytomegalovirus exposure and HLA in healthy donors (dated by TCRdb to the late 2010s). In the study overall: An earlier analysis of roughly 630 of the donors reported 250 to 350 Gb of sequence data and approximately 110 million unique TCR beta sequences from approximately 180 million T cells. About 280 gigabases of sequencing data and roughly 81 million unique TCR sequences made up an early release that covered roughly 670 HLA-typed donors. The genetic ancestry cluster associated with self-reported Caucasian donors included about four fifths of the roughly 400 genotyped donors. The study aimed to test whether signatures of past pathogen exposure could be identified by cataloging public T cell receptors. Using immunosequencing, the study profiled T cell repertoires from 666 subjects and related those repertoires to cytomegalovirus serostatus. Besides the first cohort of 666 subjects, a separate validation cohort made up of roughly 130 different subjects was used. The study combined high-throughput TCR immunosequencing, statistical association of individual TCRs with disease status, and machine learning to predict cytomegalovirus infection status. To study patterns of TCR occurrence, a later analysis re-analyzed previously published TCR beta repertoires from several hundred donors and added high-resolution HLA genotyping. In the later analysis, no new phenotypic data were used to find candidate immune exposures; instead, reliance was placed on TCR beta sequences and their occurrence across donors. An earlier analysis of some 500 of the donors used high-throughput TCR beta sequencing to judge whether each TCR beta V gene segment behaved as functional or pseudogenic. Donor age, sex, ethnicity and CMV serostatus were compiled alongside the repertoire data. Genome-wide SNP genotypes for about 55% of the roughly 670 donors were used in a later genetic analysis, which treated that subset as a discovery cohort. Every discovery cohort repertoire had been produced on one sequencing platform. Class I and class II HLA loci were covered by the typing at four-digit resolution. Typing coverage varied by locus: 629-630 donors for A, B, C, DRB1 and DQB1; roughly 560 for DQA1; over 600 for DPA1; approximately 470 for DPB1. Because of strong linkage in the cohort, a handful of DR-DQ haplotypes were treated as single units for association and clustering. Among a few hundred genotyped donors of the cohort, an average of about 240,000 unique TCR beta nucleotide sequences were sequenced per donor, roughly 18% of them non-productive. General findings and caveats noted by the study authors: The study listed approximately 160 TCR beta chains as associated with cytomegalovirus. The sequencing pipeline was judged likely to have produced a cluster of highly shared sequence variants as a technical artifact. Some IMGT-functional V segments, including TRBV6-2 and TRBV6-3, could not be distinguished by the 87-base-pair reads and were therefore excluded. According to the authors, the approach could potentially be generalized to other disease states and immunological phenotypes. An association between a missense DCLRE1C variant and V-gene and J-gene trimming of TCR beta chains was found in a later genetic analysis and replicated in an independent cohort. A few of the identified cytomegalovirus-associated TCR beta chains were confirmed in vitro to be specific for cytomegalovirus antigens. In a later analysis, TCR association rates were found to vary across HLA loci, with the most associated TCRs seen for DRB1 alleles and the fewest for HLA-C alleles. Because some donors lacked HLA typing at each locus, the association tests relied only on the typed subset. In an earlier analysis of more than 500 of the donors, most TCR beta V segments appeared in productive rearrangements about 87% or about 30% of the time, broadly matching IMGT annotations. For the cohort, immune exposure information was limited to CMV serostatus. In a later analysis, HLA-associated TCR beta chains showed more clonal expansion and lower generation probabilities than non-associated chains that were equally common. A later analysis reported that several top co-occurrence clusters appeared linked to parvovirus B19, influenza, CMV and Epstein-Barr virus. Sequencing depth was assumed to be roughly uniform across donors in the presence/absence analyses, though that assumption may not hold. Correlated functional status among segregating V segments might reflect linkage disequilibrium, but an unknown experimental factor could not be ruled out. At a false discovery rate of 0.05, a later analysis linked fewer than 20,000 TCR beta sequences to specific HLA alleles. Cytomegalovirus status was reported to be diagnosed by the classifier with high specificity and sensitivity in both the original and validation cohorts. According to a later genetic analysis, donors in an Asian-associated ancestry cluster had fewer N-insertions in productive TCRs than the roughly 700-donor mean. A further reported finding was that TCR beta sequences accurately predicted the HLA-A and HLA-B alleles for most subjects in the first cohort. Most CMV-associated TCR beta chains appeared to be HLA-restricted in a later analysis, and the HLA associations seemed to be driven largely by CMV exposure. Because counts were too low, about 18 rarely observed V segments, including chromosome 9 orphons, were left out of the earlier analysis of 500 to 650 of the donors. Strong co-occurrence of HLA alleles, especially DR and DQ, made assigning TCR associations to individual alleles difficult. Only TCR beta chains were sequenced in this cohort, and the absence of alpha or paired-chain data limited detectable features. Most TCR sequences were observed very rarely across donors, whereas some public TCRs were present in many individuals.

The library was obtained by the immunoSEQ multiplex PCR assay. A mixture of 60 forward primers for TCR Vbeta segments and 13 reverse primers for TCR Jbeta segments was used in the multiplex PCR. The CDR3 region of rearranged TCR beta genes was amplified from genomic DNA by a multiplex PCR assay. Amplified TCR beta libraries were sequenced as 87-base-pair reads on the Illumina HiSeq System. Per the source publication's procedure: Across the 500 to 750 repertoires, a later analysis counted roughly 77 million unique TCR beta chains, about 10 million of which were shared by at least two donors. Raw reads were error-corrected and collapsed into unique sequences by a nearest-neighbor algorithm in which closely related sequences were merged to remove PCR and sequencing errors. Alignment of CDR3 sequences to IMGT reference sequences was used to assign V, D and J gene segments. Each retained sequence needed at least a six-nucleotide match to both a V gene segment and a J gene segment. A rearrangement was called productive if the CDR3 had no stop codons and remained in frame with V and J, and every other rearrangement was called non-productive. CDR3 was defined according to IMGT convention as the region running from the second conserved V-encoded cysteine to the conserved J-encoded phenylalanine. The earlier analysis of fewer than 750 of the donors excluded sequences that lacked an unambiguous match to a single V gene segment. In an earlier analysis of a few hundred of the donors, a V segment was called functional when productive rearrangements were above 56.7%, and segregating when the standard deviation between donors exceeded 5%. To diagnose cytomegalovirus status from the catalog of TCR beta chain sequences, a statistical classification framework was built. V and J gene assignment, in a later analysis, came from comparing TCR nucleotide sequences with IMGT/GENE-DB human TR gene sequences. A later analysis assigned CDR3 sequences and most-parsimonious VDJ recombination scenarios with the TCRdist pipeline. In a later analysis, every TCR beta chain was defined by the combination of its CDR3 amino acid sequence and its V-gene family, and reads without a unique V-gene family were dropped. A later analysis removed 600 or so highly shared, low-generation-probability nucleotide sequences to deal with suspected cross-contamination and a sequencing artifact. In a later analysis, a clonal expansion index was calculated for each public chain from normalized within-repertoire ranks of inferred template counts. A later analysis computed generation probabilities with a VDJ recombination model fitted to out-of-frame rearrangements, and checked the results against IGoR. Hypergeometric tests were used in a later analysis to score TCR-TCR, TCR-HLA and TCR-CMV co-occurrence, with a repertoire-size bias correction applied to the TCR pairs. A later analysis estimated false discovery rates by permuting HLA or CMV assignments 20 times. In a later analysis, co-occurring TCRs were grouped with DBSCAN, and TCRdist sequence similarity was added when clustering was performed within HLA-allele-positive subsets. Co-occurrence clustering excluded repertoires with fewer than 30,000 or more than 120,000 public chains, plus five with anomalous nucleotide sharing. The table was pulled from immuneACCESS by TCRdb, which kept in-frame rearrangements only. Such tables lose some clones; where checked, under half of the loss comes from unresolved V genes, and the rest has no known cause. V, J and clone size reflect that table, while D and trimming were determined from the DNA. The sample data list roughly 200,000 clones, and approximately 79% of these were observed just once. In total, the top ten clones hold 4% to 4.5% of the sample.

Including cysteine and phenylalanine, the CDR3 has 16 amino acids. Only the CDR3 DNA stays, 48 bases, in frame from base 1. CDR1 is given as SGHAT and CDR2 as FQNNGV, both from the germline V gene. Trimming costs V 6 bases and J 1 base, and their ends lie 16 bases apart. In total, fewer than 750 healthy bone marrow donors made up the cohort. At the time of sampling, all cohort members were nominally healthy, though unrecorded immune exposures were likely present. The donor tested CMV seropositive, placing the donor among the 310 or so seropositive members of the cohort. A peripheral blood sample was provided by each donor, and peripheral blood mononuclear cells were used for TCR beta sequencing. The Qiagen DNeasy Blood Extraction Kit was used to extract genomic DNA from the blood cell samples. About this clone itself: There is no known antigen for this receptor. No much larger clone exists at a distance of one base, and base qualities are not known.

The receptor chain draws on TRBV11-2 and TRBJ1-5; the D gene cannot be named for sure. The TCR was taken from a woman in her 30s in good health and CMV-seropositive. The source material was PBMCs. The nucleotides read TGTGCCAGCAGTCCAACTAGTTTAGGGAGCAATCAGCCCCAGCATTTT. It is translated as CASSPTSLGSNQPQHF.